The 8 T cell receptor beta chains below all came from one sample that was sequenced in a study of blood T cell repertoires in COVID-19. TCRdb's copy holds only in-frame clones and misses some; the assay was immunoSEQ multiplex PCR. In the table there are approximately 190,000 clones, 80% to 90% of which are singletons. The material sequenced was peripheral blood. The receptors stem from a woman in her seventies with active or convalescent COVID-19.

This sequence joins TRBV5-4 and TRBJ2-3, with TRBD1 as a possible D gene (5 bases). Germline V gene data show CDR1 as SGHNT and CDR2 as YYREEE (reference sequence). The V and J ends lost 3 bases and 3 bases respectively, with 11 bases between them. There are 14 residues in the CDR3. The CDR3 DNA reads TGTGCCAGCAGCTCAAGGGGATGGACAGATACGCAGTATTTT. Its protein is CASSSRGWTDTQYF.

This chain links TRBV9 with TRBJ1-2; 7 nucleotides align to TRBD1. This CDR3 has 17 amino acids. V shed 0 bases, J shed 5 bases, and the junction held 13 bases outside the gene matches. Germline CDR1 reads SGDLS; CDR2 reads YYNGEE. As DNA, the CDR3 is TGTGCCAGCAGCGTAGCTGGGAGCCGCGGGACAGTATATGGCTACACCTTC. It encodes CASSVAGSRGTVYGYTF.

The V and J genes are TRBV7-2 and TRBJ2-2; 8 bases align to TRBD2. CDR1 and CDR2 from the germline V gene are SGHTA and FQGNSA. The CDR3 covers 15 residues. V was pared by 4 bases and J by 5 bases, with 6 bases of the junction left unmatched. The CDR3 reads CASSWGLVDTGELFF. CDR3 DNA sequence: TGTGCCAGCAGCTGGGGACTAGTTGATACCGGGGAGCTGTTTTTT.

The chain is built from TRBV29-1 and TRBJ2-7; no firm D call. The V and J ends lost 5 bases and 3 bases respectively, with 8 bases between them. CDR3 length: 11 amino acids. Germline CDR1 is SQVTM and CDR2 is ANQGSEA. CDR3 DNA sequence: TGCAGCGTTTTAGTTAGCTACGAGCAGTACTTC. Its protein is CSVLVSYEQYF.

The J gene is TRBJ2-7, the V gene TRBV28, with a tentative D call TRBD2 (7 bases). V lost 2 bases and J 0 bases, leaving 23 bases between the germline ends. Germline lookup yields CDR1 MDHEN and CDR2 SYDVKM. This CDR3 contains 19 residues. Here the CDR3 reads CASSLLGGVGVSSSYEQYF. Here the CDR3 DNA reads TGTGCCAGCAGTTTACTAGGGGGGGTCGGGGTCTCCAGCTCCTACGAGCAGTACTTC.

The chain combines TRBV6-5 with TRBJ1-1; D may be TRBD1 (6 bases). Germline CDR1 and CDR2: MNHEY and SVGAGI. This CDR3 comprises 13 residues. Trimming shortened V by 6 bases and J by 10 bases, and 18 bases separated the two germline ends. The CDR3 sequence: CASSQSTGRGAFF. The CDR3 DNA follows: TGTGCCAGCAGCCAATCTACAGGCAGGGGAGCTTTCTTT.

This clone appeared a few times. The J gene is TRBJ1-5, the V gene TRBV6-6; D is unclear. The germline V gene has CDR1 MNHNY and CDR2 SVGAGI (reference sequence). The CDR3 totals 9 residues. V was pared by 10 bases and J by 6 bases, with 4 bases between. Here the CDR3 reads CAIGQPQHF. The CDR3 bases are TGTGCCATCGGTCAGCCCCAGCATTTT.

This CDR3 reads CASSSFTGGGGYNEQFF. The CDR3, as DNA: TGCGCCAGCAGCTCCTTTACAGGAGGGGGGGGCTACAATGAGCAGTTCTTC. The chain joins TRBV5-1 to TRBJ2-1; D is perhaps TRBD2 (7 bases). Deletions cut 3 bases from V and 3 bases from J, with 19 bases between. Per germline, CDR1 SGHRS and CDR2 YFSETQ. This CDR3 has 17 residues.